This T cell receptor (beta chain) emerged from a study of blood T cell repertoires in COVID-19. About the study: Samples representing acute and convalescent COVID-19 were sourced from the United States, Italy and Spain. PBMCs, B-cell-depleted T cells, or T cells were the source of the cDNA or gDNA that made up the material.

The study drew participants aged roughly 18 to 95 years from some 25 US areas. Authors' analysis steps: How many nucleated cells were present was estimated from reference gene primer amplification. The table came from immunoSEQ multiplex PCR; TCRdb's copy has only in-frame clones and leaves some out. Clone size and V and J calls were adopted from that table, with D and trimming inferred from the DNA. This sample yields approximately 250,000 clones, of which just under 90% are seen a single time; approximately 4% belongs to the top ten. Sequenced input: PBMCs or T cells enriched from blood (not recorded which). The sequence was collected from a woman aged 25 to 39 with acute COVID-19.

CDR3 sequence (DNA): TGTGCCAGCAGCAGACTAGCGGGAAACACCGGGGAGCTGTTTTTT. This encodes CASSRLAGNTGELFF. The rearrangement uses TRBV7-9 and TRBJ2-2; 11 bases line up with TRBD2. V gave up 5 bases and J gave up 2 bases; unmatched junction bases: 1. The CDR3 is 15 amino acids. Germline lookup yields CDR1 SEHNR and CDR2 FQNEAQ (reference sequence). Complete variable domain (other parts from reference TRBV7-9 and TRBJ2-2): DTGVSQNPRHKITKRGQNVTFRCDPISEHNRLYWYRQTLGQGPEFLTYFQNEAQLEKSRLLSDRFSAERPKGSFSTLEIQRTEQGDSAMYLCASSRLAGNTGELFFGEGSRLTVL.